This T cell receptor (beta chain) stems from a study of cytomegalovirus exposure and HLA in healthy donors. The germline V gene has CDR1 MDHEN and CDR2 SYDVKM. CDR3 length: 15 amino acids. The PCR used 60 Vbeta and 13 Jbeta primers. TCRdb's table, derived via immunoSEQ multiplex PCR, lists solely in-frame clones and lacks some. This sample has roughly 100,000 clones, with around 78% found just once. Sequencing used PBMCs. The clonotype originates from a male donor in good health and CMV-seronegative. V usage is TRBV28 and J usage is TRBJ2-5, with 7 nucleotides matching TRBD2. Gene TRBJ2-7 matches the end of the DNA better, so the J call may be wrong. For the CDR3, the DNA is TGTGCCAGCAGTTCTAGCGGAGTGGGCTCCTACGAGCAGTACTTC. This encodes CASSSSGVGSYEQYF.